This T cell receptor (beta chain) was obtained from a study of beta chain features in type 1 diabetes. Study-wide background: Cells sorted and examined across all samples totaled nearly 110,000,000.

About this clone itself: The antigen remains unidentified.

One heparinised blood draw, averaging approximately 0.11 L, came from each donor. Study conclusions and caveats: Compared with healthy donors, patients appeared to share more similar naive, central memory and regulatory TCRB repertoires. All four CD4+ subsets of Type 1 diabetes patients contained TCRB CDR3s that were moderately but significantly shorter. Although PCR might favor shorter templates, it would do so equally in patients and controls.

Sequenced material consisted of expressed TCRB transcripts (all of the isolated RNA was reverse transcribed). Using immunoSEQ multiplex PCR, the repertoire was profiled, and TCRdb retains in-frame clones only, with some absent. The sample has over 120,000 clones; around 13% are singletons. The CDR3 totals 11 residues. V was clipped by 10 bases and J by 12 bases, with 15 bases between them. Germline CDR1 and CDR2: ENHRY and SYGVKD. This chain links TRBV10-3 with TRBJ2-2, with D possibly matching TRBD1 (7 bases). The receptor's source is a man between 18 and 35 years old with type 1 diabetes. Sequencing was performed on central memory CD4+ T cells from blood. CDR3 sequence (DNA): TGTGCCACCCAGGGGGGCGAGAAGCTGTTTTTT. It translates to CATQGGEKLFF.